The clone carrying this T cell receptor (beta chain) was counted a single time. The antigen is undetermined. The CDR3 consists of 13 residues. V gave up 2 bases and J gave up 6 bases, with 14 bases separating them. From germline, CDR1 is SQVTM and CDR2 ANQGSEA. Profiling relied on immunoSEQ multiplex PCR, and the TCRdb table lists in-frame clones only, not all of them. The sample carries roughly 250,000 clones, more than 85% recorded once. The source of the sample is a study of T cell responses to AZD1222 COVID-19 vaccine. Study details: Whether given at about 4 or about 12 weeks, second doses were pooled. Broader study findings: Following two doses of AZD1222, Spike-specific TCR breadth and depth rose. Samples come after the peak T cell response, not at day 14.

The specimen was peripheral blood, collected on day 0 of AZD1222 vaccination. The gene calls are TRBV29-1 and TRBJ2-7, with D perhaps matching TRBD1 (6 bases). The clonotype comes from an adult in good health. The CDR3 DNA reads as TGCAGCGTTGAAACGGCACAGGGAATCGAGCAGTACTTC. Translating it yields CSVETAQGIEQYF.